These 6 T cell receptor beta chains were all obtained from the same sample, sequenced in a study of monozygotic twins with inflammatory bowel disease. TCRdb reprocessed the 5' RACE reads, keeping one entry per CDR3 protein, no DNA. This table holds 110,000 or so distinct CDR3 sequences. Sequencing used blood. All receptors derive from a human donor with ulcerative colitis or Crohn's disease, or a healthy co-twin of an affected twin (not recorded which).

The chain is built from TRBV5-1 and TRBJ2-7; TCRdb's D gene call, TRBD1, goes unchecked for lack of DNA. This CDR3 region has 14 residues. From germline, CDR1 is SGHRS and CDR2 YFSETQ. The CDR3 here is CASSLEPPSYEQYF.

The chain uses TRBV20-1 and TRBJ2-4; TCRdb's D call of TRBD2 is untestable without DNA. Germline CDR1 DFQATT, CDR2 SNEGSKA (reference sequence). This CDR3 comprises 12 residues. The CDR3 here is CSARGTKDIQYF.

The chain combines TRBV6-2 or TRBV6-3 with TRBJ2-1. This CDR3 is 13 amino acids long. The V gene's germline CDR1 is MNHEY and CDR2 SVGEGT. Here the CDR3 reads CASRYYSYNEQFF.

The chain joins TRBV6-2 or TRBV6-3 to TRBJ2-7; the D call from TCRdb, TRBD2, cannot be confirmed without DNA. The CDR3 runs to 16 residues. Germline loops: CDR1 MNHEY, CDR2 SVGEGT. The CDR3 reads CASSYASGHATYEQYF.

This chain links TRBV4-1 with TRBJ2-1; with no DNA, the TCRdb D assignment of TRBD1 cannot be verified. This CDR3 contains 18 residues. Germline-derived CDR1 and CDR2 are MGHRA and YSYEKL. CDR3 residues: CASSQEAPPGQGSFGQFF.

This chain links TRBV29-1 with TRBJ2-3; TCRdb's D gene call, TRBD2, goes unchecked for lack of DNA. This CDR3 is built from 14 residues. Looked up from germline, CDR1 is SQVTM and CDR2 is ANQGSEA. CDR3 region: CSASTSAGTDTQYF.